The 31 T cell receptor beta chains presented below share a single source sample, sequenced in a study of preoperative IRX-2 immunotherapy in early breast cancer. Clones were read by immunoSEQ multiplex PCR, and TCRdb kept only the in-frame ones, dropping some. The sample includes roughly 35,000 clones, about 95% of them seen just once. The treatment was: preoperative locoregional IRX-2 cytokine immunotherapy. Specimen collection occurred from a patient treated with IRX-2 immunotherapy. The receptors shown here come from a human donor with breast cancer.

The chain has TRBV18 and TRBJ1-2, with D uncertain. The CDR3 consists of 13 residues. V was cut by 0 bases and J by 4 bases, with 6 bases left in between. Germline V gene lookup returns CDR1 KGHSH and CDR2 LQKENI. This chain's CDR3 is CASSPPNFYGYTF. The CDR3 bases are TGTGCCAGCTCACCACCTAACTTCTATGGCTACACCTTC.

The chain links TRBV9 to TRBJ2-1; no clear D. Trimming pared 0 bases from V and 8 bases from J, leaving 3 bases between. The germline V gene has CDR1 SGDLS and CDR2 YYNGEE. The CDR3 has 11 amino acids. The CDR3 sequence: CASSVGYEQFF. CDR3 nucleotide sequence: TGTGCCAGCAGCGTAGGCTATGAGCAGTTCTTC.

CDR3 bases: TGTGCCAGCAGTTACTCCCCCTCCTACGAGCAGTACTTC. Amino acids: CASSYSPSYEQYF. The J gene is TRBJ2-7, the V gene TRBV6-6, with D uncertain. This CDR3 region has 13 residues. CDR1 and CDR2 from the germline V gene are MNHNY and SVGAGI (reference sequence). V was trimmed by 0 bases and J by 0 bases, leaving 3 bases between them.

This sequence joins TRBV5-1 and TRBJ2-5; the D call may be TRBD1 or TRBD2 (6 bases each). From germline, CDR1 is SGHRS and CDR2 YFSETQ. The CDR3 loop spans 17 amino acids. V was cut by 0 bases and J by 1 base, with 16 bases left in between. CDR3: CASSLGRGSIVQETQYF. The CDR3 region has the DNA TGCGCCAGCAGCTTGGGGAGGGGGTCCATCGTCCAAGAGACCCAGTACTTC.

This chain connects TRBV6-1 to TRBJ1-6; TRBD1 agrees at 10 bases. CDR1 is MNHNS and CDR2 is SASEGT in the germline V gene. V was clipped by 5 bases and J by 9 bases; unmatched bases: 7. The CDR3 runs 15 residues. As DNA, the CDR3 is TGTGCCAGCAGTCCACCGACAGGGGGCTTTTCACCCCTCCACTTT. Its translation: CASSPPTGGFSPLHF.

The genes are TRBV18 and TRBJ2-3; tentative D call: TRBD1 (5 bases). There are 14 residues in the CDR3. Trimming took off 2 bases at V and 2 bases at J, with 8 bases between the two ends. Germline values: CDR1 KGHSH, CDR2 LQKENI. CDR3 coding DNA: TGTGCCAGCTCACCAGAAGGGGACACAGATACGCAGTATTTT. This codes for CASSPEGDTDTQYF.

The genes are TRBV11-3 and TRBJ2-2; TRBD2 matches at 7 bases. The V and J ends lost 5 bases and 3 bases, in that order; junction bases with no gene match: 6. CDR3 length equals 15 residues. Germline CDR1 reads SGHNT; CDR2 reads YENEEA. CDR3 nucleotides: TGTGCCAGCAGCCCTACTAGCGTCTACACCGGGGAGCTGTTTTTT. It encodes CASSPTSVYTGELFF.

V usage is TRBV9 and J usage is TRBJ1-1; D is undetermined. The CDR3 has 15 residues. Germline V gene sequence: CDR1 SGDLS, CDR2 YYNGEE. The ends were cut back, 0 bases at V and 1 base at J, with 10 bases in the middle. CDR3 amino acids: CASSVDGGGNTEAFF. The CDR3 DNA is TGTGCCAGCAGCGTAGATGGTGGCGGGAACACTGAAGCTTTCTTT.

The chain couples TRBV2 to TRBJ2-2, with 7 bases fitting TRBD1. CDR1 and CDR2 (germline): SNHLY, FYNNEI. The length of the CDR3 is 15 residues. V trimming: 6 bases; J trimming: 7 bases; junction bases outside the gene matches: 11. The CDR3 region is CASRRTGYDSGELFF. For the CDR3, the DNA is TGTGCCAGCAGAAGGACAGGTTATGATAGCGGGGAGCTGTTTTTT.

The chain couples TRBV23-1 to TRBJ1-1, with 7 bases aligning to TRBD1. TRBV23-1 is recorded as an ORF, its role being uncertain. Trimming at V came to 7 bases and at J to 9 bases, leaving 17 bases not matched to a gene. The CDR3 has 15 residues. The CDR3 region has the DNA TGCGCCAGCATATCCTTGGACAGGAGATTTCAGCAAGCTTTCTTT. Amino acids: CASISLDRRFQQAFF.

The V gene is TRBV4-1, the J gene TRBJ2-1; 8 bases line up with TRBD2. This CDR3 comprises 16 residues. V lost 1 base and J lost 5; bases outside the gene matches: 7. Germline CDR1 reads MGHRA; CDR2 reads YSYEKL. CDR3 loop: CASSQVSGSNHNEQFF. The CDR3 DNA sequence: TGCGCCAGCAGCCAAGTAAGCGGGAGTAACCACAATGAGCAGTTCTTC.

In its sample, this clone was seen once. The chain couples TRBV6-5 to TRBJ2-3, with a tentative D call TRBD2 (5 bases). Trimming removed 2 bases from V and 7 bases from J, with 13 bases in between. There are 14 residues in the CDR3. CDR1 is MNHEY, CDR2 SVGAGI, per germline. CDR3 protein: CASSYTEGINTQYF. The DNA for the CDR3 is TGTGCCAGCAGTTACACAGAGGGTATCAATACGCAGTATTTT.

This clone was seen just once. V and J are TRBV6-5 and TRBJ2-1, with D unclear. Trimming took off 4 bases at V and 3 bases at J, with 4 bases between the two ends. This CDR3 region has 12 residues. Germline loops: CDR1 MNHEY, CDR2 SVGAGI. The CDR3 reads CASSSNYNEQFF. In DNA form, the CDR3 reads TGTGCCAGCAGTTCCAACTACAATGAGCAGTTCTTC.

The V and J genes are TRBV5-4 and TRBJ1-2, with unresolved D. Germline V lookup: CDR1 SGHNT, CDR2 YYREEE (reference sequence). V lost 5 bases and J lost 13, with 24 bases in between. The CDR3 has 14 amino acids. As DNA, the CDR3 is TGTGCCAGCAGTCCATTCCGGACTACGAGTGAGGGCACCTTC. Its protein is CASSPFRTTSEGTF. The whole variable domain, filled in from reference TRBV5-4 and TRBJ1-2, reads ETGVTQSPTHLIKTRGQQVTLRCSSQSGHNTVSWYQQALGQGPQFIFQYYREEENGRGNFPPRFSGLQFPNYSSELNVNALELDDSALYLCASSPFRTTSEGTFGSGTRLTVV.

The rearrangement joins TRBV11-2 to TRBJ2-5; D is perhaps TRBD1 (5 bases). The CDR3 is 15 residues long. CDR1 SGHAT and CDR2 FQNNGV come from the germline V gene. Trimming stripped 1 base from V and 1 base from J, with 10 bases between. In DNA form, the CDR3 reads TGTGCCAGCAGCTTAGGGCAGGGCCCCCAAGAGACCCAGTACTTC. Protein sequence: CASSLGQGPQETQYF.

Only one count was recorded for this clone. This rearrangement joins TRBV7-3 to TRBJ1-2, with a weak D call TRBD1 (6 bases). The CDR3 is 19 residues long. V was clipped by 1 base and J by 3 bases, with 24 bases between them. Germline loops: CDR1 SGHTA, CDR2 FQGTGA. DNA for the CDR3: TGTGCCAGCAGCTTAAGCCCCGTAACGGGCAGGGGCTCCCACTATGGCTACACCTTC. Protein sequence: CASSLSPVTGRGSHYGYTF.

The chain has TRBV18 and TRBJ1-4, with 7 bases identical to TRBD1. Per germline, CDR1 KGHSH and CDR2 LQKENI. After removal of 3 bases from V and 2 bases from J, the junction contained 3 bases not matched to a gene. The CDR3 consists of 15 residues. In DNA, the CDR3 is TGTGCCAGCTCACCGCCGGGACAGACTAATGAAAAACTGTTTTTT. This gives the protein CASSPPGQTNEKLFF.

The J gene is TRBJ1-1, the V gene TRBV9; tentative D call: TRBD1 (5 bases). The CDR3 has 11 residues. From germline, CDR1 is SGDLS and CDR2 YYNGEE. Trimming removed 5 bases at V and 7 bases at J, with 9 bases between. CDR3 DNA sequence: TGTGCCAGCAGACGGGGGAGTGAAGCTTTCTTT. As protein: CASRRGSEAFF.

The chain carries TRBV7-6 and TRBJ2-1; D gene ambiguous. Germline V gives CDR1 SGHVS, CDR2 FNYEAQ. The CDR3 runs 16 residues. V lost 3 bases and J 4 bases, leaving 16 bases between the germline ends. Here the CDR3 DNA reads TGTGCCAGCAGCTTGAATACACCCCTATTATACAATGAGCAGTTCTTC. Encoded protein: CASSLNTPLLYNEQFF. Combining the CDR3 with reference TRBV7-6 and TRBJ2-1 gives the whole variable domain GAGVSQSPRYKVTKRGQDVALRCDPISGHVSLYWYRQALGQGPEFLTYFNYEAQQDKSGLPNDRFSAERPEGSISTLTIQRTEQRDSAMYRCASSLNTPLLYNEQFFGPGTRLTVL.

This clone was seen only a few times. V and J are TRBV19 and TRBJ2-4, with 9 bases identical to TRBD2. The CDR3 consists of 16 residues. Losses at the gene ends were 4 bases for V and 2 bases for J; bases not matched to a gene: 6. Per the germline V gene, CDR1 is LNHDA and CDR2 is SQIVND (reference sequence). In nucleotides, the CDR3 is TGTGCCAGTAGTAAGTACCCTAGCGGGACCAAAAACATTCAGTACTTC. Translated, it gives CASSKYPSGTKNIQYF.

The chain carries TRBV27 and TRBJ2-5; weak D call: TRBD2 (7 bases). Trimming removed 5 bases from V and 4 bases from J, with 11 bases in between. CDR3 size: 13 residues. The V gene's germline CDR1 is MNHEY and CDR2 SMNVEV (reference sequence). The CDR3 region has the DNA TGTGCCAGCAGTGGCGGGGGCTTAGAGACCCAGTACTTC. Amino acid sequence: CASSGGGLETQYF.

The V gene is TRBV7-2, the J gene TRBJ2-4; TRBD2 matches 11 bases. The CDR3 loop spans 19 amino acids. Per the germline V gene, CDR1 is SGHTA and CDR2 is FQGNSA. V lost 0 bases and J lost 0; bases outside the gene matches: 7. This CDR3 reads CASSLARLAGGLAKNIQYF. CDR3 bases: TGTGCCAGCAGCTTAGCTAGGCTAGCGGGGGGATTAGCCAAAAACATTCAGTACTTC.

The genes are TRBV19 and TRBJ2-3, with TRBD1 matching 10 bases. This CDR3 is built from 17 residues. The V gene's germline CDR1 is LNHDA and CDR2 SQIVND (reference sequence). V shed 5 bases and J 2 bases; nucleotides not matched to a gene: 10. CDR3 DNA: TGTGCCAGTAGTCGGGAGGCCGGGACAGGGGACACAGATACGCAGTATTTT. It specifies CASSREAGTGDTDTQYF.

The rearrangement links TRBV6-6 to TRBJ2-2; TRBD1 might be the D (6 bases). The germline V gene has CDR1 MNHNY and CDR2 SVGAGI (reference sequence). Between the trimmed V and J ends, which lost 4 bases and 6 bases, there was a span of 12 bases. This CDR3 is built from 14 residues. Here the CDR3 DNA reads TGTGCCAGCAGTTCACAGGGTACATCCGGGGAGCTGTTTTTT. Translated: CASSSQGTSGELFF.

The chain links TRBV6-6 to TRBJ2-1; a weak D match, TRBD2 (6 bases). Germline CDR1 and CDR2: MNHNY and SVGAGI (reference sequence). V dropped 10 bases and J dropped 4 bases, with 17 bases sitting between them. The CDR3 has 14 residues. For the CDR3, the DNA is TGTGCCATCAACTTGGGACTGGAATACAATGAGCAGTTCTTC. The encoded protein is CAINLGLEYNEQFF.

This chain links TRBV6-5 with TRBJ1-1; TRBD1 might be the D (6 bases). This CDR3 spans 15 amino acids. The ends were cut back, 7 bases at V and 3 bases at J, with 18 bases in the middle. Germline CDR1 reads MNHEY; CDR2 reads SVGAGI. The CDR3, as DNA: TGTGCCAGCACAAGGGAGGGGGGAGAGGACACTGAAGCTTTCTTT. It codes for CASTREGGEDTEAFF.

The rearrangement uses TRBV11-3 and TRBJ2-6; no firm D call. Trimming stripped 5 bases from V and 9 bases from J, with 26 bases between. The germline V gene has CDR1 SGHNT and CDR2 YENEEA. The CDR3 runs to 18 residues. The chain's CDR3 is CASSESTVSTKSGNVLTF. As DNA, the CDR3 is TGTGCCAGCAGCGAATCAACCGTCTCGACAAAGTCGGGCAACGTCCTGACTTTC.

The V and J genes are TRBV12-5 and TRBJ1-4; 8 bases are a match to TRBD1. CDR1 is LGHNT, CDR2 FRNRAP, per germline. Losses at the gene ends were 2 bases for V and 0 bases for J; bases not matched to a gene: 5. This CDR3 region has 17 residues. CDR3 in DNA: TGTGCTAGTGGTTTGCCCGACAGGGGTGCAACTAATGAAAAACTGTTTTTT. Its protein is CASGLPDRGATNEKLFF.

The chain joins TRBV10-2 to TRBJ1-5; D remains unclear. Germline V lookup: CDR1 WSHSY, CDR2 SAAADI. This CDR3 region has 14 residues. Trimming took 2 bases from V and 3 from J, leaving 8 bases between them. Here the CDR3 reads CASSEPGSNQPQHF. DNA for the CDR3: TGCGCCAGCAGTGAGCCGGGTTCCAATCAGCCCCAGCATTTT.

The V gene is TRBV28, the J gene TRBJ2-7; D is unclear. Trimming removed 5 bases at V and 0 bases at J, with 5 bases between. The germline gives CDR1 MDHEN, CDR2 SYDVKM. The CDR3 loop spans 12 amino acids. CDR3 sequence (DNA): TGTGCCAGCAGTCCAAACTCCTACGAGCAGTACTTC. This sequence encodes CASSPNSYEQYF. The variable domain in full, completed from reference TRBV28 and TRBJ2-7, reads DVKVTQSSRYLVKRTGEKVFLECVQDMDHENMFWYRQDPGLGLRLIYFSYDVKMKEKGDIPEGYSVSREKKERFSLILESASTNQTSMYLCASSPNSYEQYFGPGTRLTVT.

This clone appeared a single time. V and J are TRBV11-2 and TRBJ2-2, with D possibly TRBD1 on 6 matching bases. This CDR3 is built from 13 residues. With 5 bases removed from V and 4 bases from J, the gap between germline ends came to 8 bases. CDR1 is SGHAT and CDR2 is FQNNGV in the germline V gene. The CDR3 sequence is CASSTGSTGELFF. DNA for the CDR3: TGTGCCAGCAGCACAGGGTCCACCGGGGAGCTGTTTTTT.